This record concerns one TCR beta chain sequence. Its antigen is still unknown. The PCR made use of 60 Vbeta and 13 Jbeta primers. Produced via immunoSEQ multiplex PCR; TCRdb's table is partial and in-frame only. The profile covers tens of thousands of clones, with 77% appearing a single time and 2.5% to 3.5% taken by the ten largest. These data come from a study of cytomegalovirus exposure and HLA in healthy donors. Whole-study findings and limits: As a later analysis showed, a missense DCLRE1C variant was linked to trimming of TCR beta V- and J-genes. TCR beta V segments were, for the most part, productive about 87% or about 30% of the time in an earlier analysis.

Material: PBMCs. The source of this sequence is a man aged 50 or older in good health and CMV-seropositive.

CDR3 coding DNA: TGTGCCACCAGCAGAGATGGAGGCTCTGGAAACACCATATATTTT. Its protein is CATSRDGGSGNTIYF. The rearrangement joins TRBV15 to TRBJ1-3; no reliable D call. Germline-derived CDR1 and CDR2 are LNHNV and YYDKDF (reference sequence). This CDR3 contains 15 residues. Trimming pared 0 bases from V and 0 bases from J, leaving 6 bases between. Using reference TRBV15 and TRBJ1-3 for the parts outside the CDR3, the full variable domain is DAMVIQNPRYQVTQFGKPVTLSCSQTLNHNVMYWYQQKSSQAPKLLFHYYDKDFNNEADTPDNFQSRRPNTSFCFLDIRSPGLGDTAMYLCATSRDGGSGNTIYFGEGSWLTVV.